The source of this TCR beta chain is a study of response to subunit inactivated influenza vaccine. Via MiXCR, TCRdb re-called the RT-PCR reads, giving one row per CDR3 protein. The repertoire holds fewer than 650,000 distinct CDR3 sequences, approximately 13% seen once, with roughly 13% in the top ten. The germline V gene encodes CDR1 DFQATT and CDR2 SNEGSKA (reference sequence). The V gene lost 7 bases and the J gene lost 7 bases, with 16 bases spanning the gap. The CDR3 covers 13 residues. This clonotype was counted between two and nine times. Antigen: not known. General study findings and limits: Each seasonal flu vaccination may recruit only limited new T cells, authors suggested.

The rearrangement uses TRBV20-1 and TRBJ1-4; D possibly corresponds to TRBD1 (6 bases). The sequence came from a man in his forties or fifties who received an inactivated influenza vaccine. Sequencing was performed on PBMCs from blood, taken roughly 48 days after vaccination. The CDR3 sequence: CSVLGGPSEKLFF. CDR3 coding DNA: TGCAGTGTTCTTGGGGGGCCGTCTGAAAAACTGTTTTTT.